This TCR beta chain was sequenced for a study of blood T cell repertoires in COVID-19. Study-level background: Material from acute and convalescent COVID-19 was sourced from the United States, Italy and Spain. Nucleic acid was either cDNA or gDNA, and it came from T cells, B-cell-depleted T cells, or PBMCs.

Per the authors' pipeline: Amplification of reference gene primers provided the estimated nucleated cell counts. TCRdb's copy holds only in-frame clones and misses some; the assay was immunoSEQ multiplex PCR. V, J and clone size derive from that table, while D and trimming were established from the DNA sequence. Of approximately 300,000 clones in the sample, just under 85% were seen once. The CDR3 has 13 residues. Germline V gives CDR1 MNHEY, CDR2 SMNVEV (reference sequence). J lost 6 bases, V lost 5 bases, and 7 bases had no gene match. The chain links TRBV27 to TRBJ2-7, with 7 positions matching TRBD1. The sequenced material came from peripheral blood. The TCR was taken from a woman aged 45-60 years with active or convalescent COVID-19. CDR3 in amino acids: CASSVLTGTEQYF. DNA of the CDR3: TGTGCCAGCAGTGTATTGACAGGGACCGAGCAGTACTTC.